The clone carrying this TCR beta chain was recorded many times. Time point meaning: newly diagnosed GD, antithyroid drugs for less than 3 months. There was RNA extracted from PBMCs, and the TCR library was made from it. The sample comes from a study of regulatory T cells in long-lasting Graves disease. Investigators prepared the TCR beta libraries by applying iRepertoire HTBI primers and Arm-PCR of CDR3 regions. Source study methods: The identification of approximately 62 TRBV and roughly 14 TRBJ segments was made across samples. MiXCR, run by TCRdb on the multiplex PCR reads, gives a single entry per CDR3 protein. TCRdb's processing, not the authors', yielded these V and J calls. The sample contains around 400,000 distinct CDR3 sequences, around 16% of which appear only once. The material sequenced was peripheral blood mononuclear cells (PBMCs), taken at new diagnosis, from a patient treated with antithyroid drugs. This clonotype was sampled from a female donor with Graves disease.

The CDR3 DNA reads TGTGCCACCAGCAGAGAGTTGGGTGCAGGGGGCACTGAGAACTATGGCTACACCTTC. This sequence encodes CATSRELGAGGTENYGYTF. The V call is TRBV15, the J call TRBJ1-2, with 8 nucleotides matching TRBD1. This CDR3 has 19 amino acids. V shed 0 bases, J shed 2 bases, and the junction held 14 bases outside the gene matches. Germline-derived CDR1 and CDR2 are LNHNV and YYDKDF (reference sequence). The complete variable domain, with remaining parts taken from reference TRBV15 and TRBJ1-2, reads DAMVIQNPRYQVTQFGKPVTLSCSQTLNHNVMYWYQQKSSQAPKLLFHYYDKDFNNEADTPDNFQSRRPNTSFCFLDIRSPGLGDTAMYLCATSRELGAGGTENYGYTFGSGTRLTVV.